The rows below give T cell receptor beta chains drawn from one sample of a study of blood T cell repertoires in COVID-19. Assay used: immunoSEQ multiplex PCR; TCRdb lists only in-frame clones, some missing. The table lists 200,000 to 250,000 clones, 86% of them singletons. Source material: peripheral blood. The receptors originated from a woman aged 25 to 39 who had recovered from COVID-19. The CDR3 runs from the conserved cysteine through the conserved F or W. A D gene is named only where the DNA matches it firmly. Some rows mark clone size as missing; the rest say once, few, many or name a class of expanded clone.

CDR3 length: 17; J gene: TRBJ2-7; V gene: TRBV7-9; D gene: .; clone size: .; CDR3 protein: CASSSPSQGIPPYEQYF; CDR3 DNA: TGTGCCAGCAGCTCCCCAAGTCAGGGGATCCCTCCCTACGAGCAGTACTTC
CDR3 length: 17; J gene: TRBJ2-3; V gene: TRBV24-1; D gene: TRBD1; clone size: .; CDR3 protein: CATEGGPGTGGKYTQYF; CDR3 DNA: TGTGCCACAGAGGGCGGTCCCGGGACAGGGGGCAAATATACGCAGTATTTT
CDR3 length: 16; J gene: TRBJ2-3; V gene: TRBV4-2; D gene: TRBD2; clone size: once; CDR3 protein: CASSQDGASGGDTQYF; CDR3 DNA: TGTGCCAGCAGCCAAGATGGGGCTAGCGGGGGGGATACGCAGTATTTT
CDR3 length: 17; J gene: TRBJ1-3; V gene: TRBV13; D gene: .; clone size: few; CDR3 protein: CASSPDGGGFSGNTIYF; CDR3 DNA: TGTGCCAGCAGTCCAGACGGCGGTGGGTTTTCTGGAAACACCATATATTTT
CDR3 length: 14; J gene: TRBJ1-1; V gene: TRBV19; D gene: .; clone size: .; CDR3 protein: CASSSVGGNTEAFF; CDR3 DNA: TGTGCCAGTAGTAGCGTCGGGGGGAACACTGAAGCTTTCTTT
CDR3 length: 16; J gene: TRBJ1-2; V gene: TRBV4-1; D gene: TRBD1; clone size: .; CDR3 protein: CASSQVGQGIRDGYTF; CDR3 DNA: TGCGCCAGCAGCCAAGTTGGACAGGGAATTCGAGATGGCTACACCTTC
CDR3 length: 15; J gene: TRBJ1-2; V gene: TRBV4-2; D gene: TRBD1; clone size: few; CDR3 protein: CASSQDGDSYYGYTF; CDR3 DNA: TGTGCCAGCAGCCAAGATGGGGACAGTTACTATGGCTACACCTTC
CDR3 length: 13; J gene: TRBJ2-7; V gene: TRBV29-1; D gene: TRBD1; clone size: .; CDR3 protein: CSVTQGQGYEQYF; CDR3 DNA: TGCAGCGTCACACAAGGACAGGGCTACGAGCAGTACTTC
CDR3 length: 17; J gene: TRBJ1-1; V gene: TRBV7-9; D gene: TRBD1; clone size: .; CDR3 protein: CASSYPGQGPSNTEAFF; CDR3 DNA: TGTGCCAGCAGCTACCCGGGACAGGGGCCATCGAACACTGAAGCTTTCTTT
CDR3 length: 16; J gene: TRBJ2-1; V gene: TRBV4-1; D gene: .; clone size: .; CDR3 protein: CASSPRPGEVYNEQFF; CDR3 DNA: TGCGCCAGCAGCCCGAGACCCGGAGAGGTATACAATGAGCAGTTCTTC
CDR3 length: 14; J gene: TRBJ1-2; V gene: TRBV9; D gene: .; clone size: .; CDR3 protein: CASSVDTANYGYTF; CDR3 DNA: TGTGCCAGCAGCGTAGATACGGCTAACTATGGCTACACCTTC
CDR3 length: 14; J gene: TRBJ2-7; V gene: TRBV19; D gene: .; clone size: .; CDR3 protein: CASSIYGGPYEQYF; CDR3 DNA: TGTGCCAGTAGTATCTACGGGGGGCCGTACGAGCAGTACTTC
CDR3 length: 17; J gene: TRBJ2-3; V gene: TRBV6-1; D gene: TRBD2; clone size: .; CDR3 protein: CASSESGGHTSTDTQYF; CDR3 DNA: TGTGCCAGCAGTGAAAGCGGGGGTCATACTAGCACAGATACGCAGTATTTT
CDR3 length: 20; J gene: TRBJ2-7; V gene: TRBV7-5; D gene: .; clone size: once; CDR3 protein: CVRSLRRGDRGLLASYEQYF; CDR3 DNA: TGTGTCAGAAGCCTTCGGCGAGGGGACAGGGGACTCTTGGCTTCCTACGAGCAGTACTTC
CDR3 length: 16; J gene: TRBJ1-5; V gene: TRBV19; D gene: .; clone size: .; CDR3 protein: CASSIGRVLSNQPQHF; CDR3 DNA: TGTGCCAGTAGTATCGGGAGAGTCTTGTCCAATCAGCCCCAGCATTTT
CDR3 length: 14; J gene: TRBJ1-6; V gene: TRBV11-2; D gene: .; clone size: .; CDR3 protein: CASSLGGPDSPLHF; CDR3 DNA: TGTGCCAGCAGCTTAGGGGGCCCGGATTCACCCCTCCACTTT
CDR3 length: 13; J gene: TRBJ1-6; V gene: TRBV19; D gene: .; clone size: .; CDR3 protein: CASTGEENSPLHF; CDR3 DNA: TGTGCCAGCACCGGGGAGGAGAATTCACCCCTCCACTTT
CDR3 length: 18; J gene: TRBJ2-7; V gene: TRBV4-3; D gene: TRBD2; clone size: .; CDR3 protein: CASSQDRTSGGLSYEQYF; CDR3 DNA: TGCGCCAGCAGCCAAGATCGGACTAGCGGGGGTCTCTCCTACGAGCAGTACTTC